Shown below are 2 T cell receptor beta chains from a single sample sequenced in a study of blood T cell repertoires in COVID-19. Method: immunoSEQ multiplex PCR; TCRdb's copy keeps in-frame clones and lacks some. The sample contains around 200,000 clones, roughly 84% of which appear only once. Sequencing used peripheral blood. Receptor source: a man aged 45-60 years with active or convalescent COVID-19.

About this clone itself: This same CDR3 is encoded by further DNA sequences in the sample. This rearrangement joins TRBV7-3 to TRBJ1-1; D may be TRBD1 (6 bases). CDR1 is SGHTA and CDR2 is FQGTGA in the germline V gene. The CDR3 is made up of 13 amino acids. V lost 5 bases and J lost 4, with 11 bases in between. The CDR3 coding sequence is TGTGCCAGCAGCCTCGGGGGGCCCACTGAAGCTTTCTTT. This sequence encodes CASSLGGPTEAFF.

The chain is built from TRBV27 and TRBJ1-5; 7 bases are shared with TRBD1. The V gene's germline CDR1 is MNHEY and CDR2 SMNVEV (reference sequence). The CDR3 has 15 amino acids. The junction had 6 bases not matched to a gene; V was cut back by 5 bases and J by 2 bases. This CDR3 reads CASSKGAQGNQPQHF. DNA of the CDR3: TGTGCCAGCAGTAAGGGGGCTCAGGGCAATCAGCCCCAGCATTTT.